One sample yielded the 21 T cell receptor beta chains listed below, sequenced in a study of cytomegalovirus exposure and HLA in healthy donors. Only in-frame clones appear in the TCRdb table, and some are missing; sequencing was by immunoSEQ multiplex PCR. The data contain approximately 160,000 clones, around 88% of them seen just once; the ten biggest clones take up about 2.2%. Sequenced sample: PBMCs. These TCRs come from a woman under 30 in good health and CMV-seronegative.

The rearrangement uses TRBV19 and TRBJ2-7; possible D gene TRBD2, 5 bases. Germline CDR1 is LNHDA and CDR2 is SQIVND (reference sequence). V lost 3 bases and J lost 3, with 12 bases in between. CDR3 length equals 14 residues. The CDR3 reads CASSIGQAGYEQYF. The CDR3 DNA reads TGTGCCAGTAGTATTGGGCAGGCGGGCTACGAGCAGTACTTC.

The rearrangement joins TRBV6-4 to TRBJ2-1, with D maybe TRBD1 (5 bases). The CDR3 covers 14 residues. CDR1 MRHNA and CDR2 SNTAGT come from the germline V gene. Between the trimmed V and J ends, which lost 4 bases and 15 bases, there was a span of 22 bases. The CDR3 region is CASSVGPAQGISFF. The CDR3 nucleotides read TGTGCCAGCAGTGTAGGGCCTGCCCAGGGAATTTCGTTCTTC.

The chain recombines TRBV19 with TRBJ1-2; D is unresolved. Germline-derived CDR1 and CDR2 are LNHDA and SQIVND (reference sequence). Trimming cost V 1 base and J 1 base, with 7 bases left between them. The CDR3 totals 14 residues. In DNA form, the CDR3 reads TGTGCCAGTAGTATAGGCAGATTTAACTATGGCTACACCTTC. It encodes CASSIGRFNYGYTF.

In DNA, the CDR3 is TGTGCCAGTAGACTCGGACTGGCTGAAGCTTTCTTT. This translates into CASRLGLAEAFF. The V and J genes are TRBV19 and TRBJ1-1; D is undetermined. Trimming cost V 6 bases and J 6 bases, with 11 bases left between them. The CDR3 is 12 amino acids. The germline V gene has CDR1 LNHDA and CDR2 SQIVND (reference sequence).

V is TRBV19 and J is TRBJ1-5, with D possibly TRBD1 on 5 matching bases. The germline CDR1 and CDR2 sequences are LNHDA and SQIVND (reference sequence). The CDR3 has 14 residues. Between the trimmed V and J ends, which lost 6 bases and 2 bases, there was a span of 11 bases. The CDR3 loop is CASRAGGGNQPQHF. CDR3 DNA sequence: TGTGCCAGTAGGGCGGGGGGAGGCAATCAGCCCCAGCATTTT.

This clone was picked up one time. The chain carries TRBV5-6 and TRBJ1-4; a possible D gene is TRBD1 (5 bases). Germline values: CDR1 SGHDT, CDR2 YYEEEE. The V end lost 4 bases, the J end lost 7 bases, and 20 bases lay between the germline ends. CDR3 length: 16 amino acids. The CDR3 is CASSRGPGSGGEKLFF. In DNA, the CDR3 is TGTGCCAGCAGCCGAGGCCCGGGGTCCGGGGGTGAAAAACTGTTTTTT.

This chain uses TRBV15 with TRBJ1-2, with 7 bases lining up with TRBD1. J was trimmed by 0 bases and V by 5 bases; bases with no gene match: 9. Germline values: CDR1 LNHNV, CDR2 YYDKDF (reference sequence). The CDR3 loop spans 16 amino acids. This CDR3 is CATSGRRDSTNYGYTF. For the CDR3, the DNA is TGTGCCACCAGCGGACGGAGGGACAGTACTAACTATGGCTACACCTTC.

J is TRBJ2-7 and V is TRBV28; 12 bases line up with TRBD1. In germline, CDR1 is MDHEN, CDR2 SYDVKM. CDR3 length equals 17 residues. J was trimmed by 4 bases and V by 5 bases; bases with no gene match: 12. CDR3 region: CASSRGTGGGQWYEQYF. CDR3 DNA: TGTGCCAGCAGTCGAGGGACAGGGGGCGGTCAGTGGTACGAGCAGTACTTC.

J is TRBJ1-2 and V is TRBV27; possibly TRBD1 for D (5 bases). The V and J ends lost 5 bases and 8 bases respectively, with 15 bases between them. Germline V CDR1 and CDR2: MNHEY, SMNVEV (reference sequence). The CDR3 sequence is 13 residues long. The CDR3 protein is CASSGALSGGYTF. Written as DNA, the CDR3 is TGTGCCAGCAGTGGGGCCCTCTCAGGAGGCTACACCTTC.

In nucleotides, the CDR3 is TGTGCCAGCAGTGAGGAGCGGTGGAGTTCCTACGAGCAGTACTTC. This translates into CASSEERWSSYEQYF. The chain uses TRBV2 and TRBJ2-7; perhaps TRBD2 as D (5 bases). V was pared by 3 bases and J by 1 base, with 13 bases between. Germline CDR1 reads SNHLY; CDR2 reads FYNNEI. CDR3 length: 15 amino acids. Variable domain in full (rest from reference TRBV2 and TRBJ2-7): EPEVTQTPSHQVTQMGQEVILRCVPISNHLYFYWYRQILGQKVEFLVSFYNNEISEKSEIFDDQFSVERPDGSNFTLKIRSTKLEDSAMYFCASSEERWSSYEQYFGPGTRLTVT.

This chain uses TRBV18 with TRBJ2-7, with unresolved D. Trimming stripped 4 bases from V and 6 bases from J, with 16 bases between. This CDR3 is 14 amino acids long. Germline CDR1 KGHSH, CDR2 LQKENI. The CDR3 here is CASSHIENPPEQYF. In DNA form, the CDR3 reads TGTGCCAGCTCACACATTGAAAACCCACCCGAGCAGTACTTC.

The genes are TRBV19 and TRBJ1-2; perhaps TRBD1 as D (5 bases). Germline V gene lookup returns CDR1 LNHDA and CDR2 SQIVND (reference sequence). The length of the CDR3 is 15 residues. V shed 5 bases and J shed 4 bases, with 17 bases lying between them. The CDR3 DNA reads as TGTGCCAGTAGTTCGGGGGACTCGACGGCCTATGGCTACACCTTC. Its translation: CASSSGDSTAYGYTF. Full variable domain (outside the CDR3, taken from reference TRBV19 and TRBJ1-2): DGGITQSPKYLFRKEGQNVTLSCEQNLNHDAMYWYRQDPGQGLRLIYYSQIVNDFQKGDIAEGYSVSREKKESFPLTVTSAQKNPTAFYLCASSSGDSTAYGYTFGSGTRLTVV.

V and J are TRBV6-5 and TRBJ2-7, with a possible D match to TRBD2 (6 bases). Per the germline V gene, CDR1 is MNHEY and CDR2 is SVGAGI. Trimming removed 0 bases at V and 1 base at J, with 10 bases between. The CDR3 has 15 amino acids. CDR3 nucleotides: TGTGCCAGCAGTTACTCTAGCGGAGCTTCCTACGAGCAGTACTTC. Protein product: CASSYSSGASYEQYF.

The gene calls are TRBV6-1 and TRBJ1-6; the match to TRBD1 covers 9 bases. Trimming cost V 5 bases and J 5 bases; bases outside gene matches: 4. The germline V gene encodes CDR1 MNHNS and CDR2 SASEGT. This CDR3 has 15 amino acids. CDR3 amino acids: CASSRDRADNSPLHF. CDR3 nucleotides: TGTGCCAGCAGTCGGGACAGGGCCGATAATTCACCCCTCCACTTT.

The V call is TRBV7-9, the J call TRBJ2-5, with TRBD1 as a possible D gene (6 bases). The CDR3 extends over 14 amino acids. Trimming removed 5 bases from V and 0 bases from J, with 10 bases in between. In germline, CDR1 is SEHNR, CDR2 FQNEAQ (reference sequence). The DNA for the CDR3 is TGTGCCAGCAGCAAGAGACAGGACCAAGAGACCCAGTACTTC. It codes for CASSKRQDQETQYF.

This clone was detected a few times. The rearrangement links TRBV11-3 to TRBJ1-1, with 8 nucleotides matching TRBD1. The CDR3 sequence is 13 residues long. J gave up 4 bases and V 5 bases, and 3 bases lay outside the gene matches. The germline V gene has CDR1 SGHNT and CDR2 YENEEA. The CDR3: CASSLRGPTEAFF. CDR3 in DNA: TGTGCCAGCAGCCTCAGGGGGCCCACTGAAGCTTTCTTT.

The genes are TRBV27 and TRBJ2-1; possible D gene TRBD2, 5 bases. There are 15 residues in the CDR3. V lost 2 bases to trimming and J lost 1 base, with 9 bases between them. Germline CDR1 is MNHEY and CDR2 is SMNVEV (reference sequence). CDR3: CASSLEGRSYNEQFF. The CDR3 DNA reads as TGTGCCAGCAGTTTAGAGGGCAGGTCCTACAATGAGCAGTTCTTC.

The chain employs TRBV19 and TRBJ2-3; 8 bases map to TRBD1. J was trimmed by 4 bases and V by 10 bases; bases with no gene match: 16. Germline V gives CDR1 LNHDA, CDR2 SQIVND (reference sequence). This CDR3 comprises 16 residues. The DNA of the CDR3 is TGTGCCACCCAGCAGGGGGCCTTATCCAAATCAGATACGCAGTATTTT. Residues: CATQQGALSKSDTQYF. Full variable domain (outside the CDR3, taken from reference TRBV19 and TRBJ2-3): DGGITQSPKYLFRKEGQNVTLSCEQNLNHDAMYWYRQDPGQGLRLIYYSQIVNDFQKGDIAEGYSVSREKKESFPLTVTSAQKNPTAFYLCATQQGALSKSDTQYFGPGTRLTVL.

V gene TRBV6-1 combines with J gene TRBJ1-5; no clear D. Trimming shortened V by 2 bases and J by 3 bases, and 5 bases separated the two germline ends. The CDR3 runs 13 residues. Germline loops: CDR1 MNHNS, CDR2 SASEGT. CDR3 nucleotides: TGTGCCAGCAGTGAACAGTTCAATCAGCCCCAGCATTTT. It specifies CASSEQFNQPQHF.

The chain has TRBV6-6 and TRBJ2-3; 7 bases fit TRBD1. From germline, CDR1 is MNHNY and CDR2 SVGAGI (reference sequence). The CDR3 is made up of 13 amino acids. V dropped 7 bases and J dropped 2; count of bases not matched to a gene: 3. The chain's CDR3 is CASNTGDTDTQYF. CDR3 nucleotides: TGTGCCAGCAATACAGGGGACACAGATACGCAGTATTTT.

This rearrangement joins TRBV4-3 to TRBJ1-4; D not resolved. Germline V gives CDR1 LGHNA, CDR2 YSLEER. The CDR3 extends over 16 amino acids. V shed 0 bases and J shed 9 bases, with 17 bases lying between them. CDR3 DNA sequence: TGCGCCAGCAGCCAAGAATTCGGGTCCAAGTTCCAAAAACTGTTTTTT. Protein product: CASSQEFGSKFQKLFF.